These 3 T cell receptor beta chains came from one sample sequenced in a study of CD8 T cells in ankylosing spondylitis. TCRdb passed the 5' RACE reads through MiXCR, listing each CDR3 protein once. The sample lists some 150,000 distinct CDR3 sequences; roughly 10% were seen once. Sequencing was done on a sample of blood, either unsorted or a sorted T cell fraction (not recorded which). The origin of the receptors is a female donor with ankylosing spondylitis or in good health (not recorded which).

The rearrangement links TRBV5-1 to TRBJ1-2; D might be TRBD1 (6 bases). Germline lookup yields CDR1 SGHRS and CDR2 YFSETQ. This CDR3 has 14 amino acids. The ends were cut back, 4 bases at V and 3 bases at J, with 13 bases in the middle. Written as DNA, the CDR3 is TGCGCCAGCAGCACCCGGGACAACGACTATGGCTACACCTTC. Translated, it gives CASSTRDNDYGYTF.

The CDR3 DNA is TGCAGCGTTGGACGGGGGCTAGCGGGAGCAGATACGCAGTATTTT. Translation: CSVGRGLAGADTQYF. The chain uses TRBV29-1 and TRBJ2-3, with TRBD2 matching over 10 bases. CDR3 length equals 15 residues. Germline values: CDR1 SQVTM, CDR2 ANQGSEA. Trimming cost V 4 bases and J 4 bases; bases outside gene matches: 8.

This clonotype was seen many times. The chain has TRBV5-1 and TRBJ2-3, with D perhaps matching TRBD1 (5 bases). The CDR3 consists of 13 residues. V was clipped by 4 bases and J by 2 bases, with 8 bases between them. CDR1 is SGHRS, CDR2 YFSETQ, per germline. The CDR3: CASSEGVTDTQYF. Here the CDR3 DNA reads TGCGCCAGCAGCGAAGGGGTCACAGATACGCAGTATTTT.